The entry below describes one T cell receptor (beta chain). The antigen remains undetermined. Germline lookup yields CDR1 MNHEY and CDR2 SVGAGI. V shed 6 bases and J shed 3 bases, with 17 bases lying between them. There are 15 residues in the CDR3. Each sample had about 400 ng DNA, as two 200 ng replicates, at survey resolution. TCRdb's table, derived via immunoSEQ multiplex PCR, lists solely in-frame clones and lacks some. The sample lists 5,000 or so clones, approximately 82% seen once, with 16% in the top ten. These data originate in a study of hypomethylating agent response in myelodysplastic syndrome. As for the study in general: Patients with myelodysplastic syndrome were 9 male and 2 female. Points from the study as a whole: Richness, rarefaction diversity and clonality did not change significantly after hypomethylating treatment.

This rearrangement joins TRBV6-5 to TRBJ2-5; perhaps TRBD2 as D (6 bases). The material sequenced was bone marrow, taken before or after starting hypomethylating agent treatment for myelodysplastic syndrome (not recorded which). This TCR derives from a human donor with myelodysplastic syndrome. CDR3 DNA: TGTGCCAGCAGCCATCCCTCGGGGGACGAAGAGACCCAGTACTTC. Residues: CASSHPSGDEETQYF.